What follows describes a single T cell receptor beta chain. Researchers ran the PCR with 60 Vbeta and 13 Jbeta primers. Generated by immunoSEQ multiplex PCR, the TCRdb table keeps only in-frame clones and is missing some. The sample yields about 160,000 clones, roughly 80% seen once. This sample is drawn from a study of cytomegalovirus exposure and HLA in healthy donors. The clonotype originates from a middle-aged man in good health and CMV-seropositive. What was sequenced was PBMCs.

This chain's CDR3 is CASSSQGADTQYF. CDR3 nucleotides: TGTGCCAGCAGCTCGCAGGGTGCAGATACGCAGTATTTT. The rearrangement links TRBV7-3 to TRBJ2-3; TRBD1 is a possible D gene (5 bases). V shed 4 bases and J shed 4 bases, with 9 bases lying between them. This CDR3 is built from 13 residues. Germline CDR1 and CDR2: SGHTA and FQGTGA.